Listed below are T cell receptor beta chains from one sample, sequenced in a study of Tregs in tolerant kidney transplant recipients. Profiling relied on immunoSEQ multiplex PCR, and the TCRdb table lists in-frame clones only, not all of them. Among about 100,000 clones listed, 80% to 95% were seen once. The source was CD4+ T cells from blood, collected before the transplant. These receptors all stem from a human donor who received a combined kidney and bone marrow transplant. CDR3s include the opening cysteine and the closing phenylalanine or tryptophan. The order of the fields is clone size, D gene, V gene, CDR3 protein. The D gene is left open where the match is weak. Expanded clones get a size class; other rows say once, few or many, or leave the size out.

abundance: -; d_gene: -; v_gene: TRBV25-1; CDR3aa: CASSESGGMGNQPQHF
abundance: -; d_gene: -; v_gene: TRBV29-1; CDR3aa: CSVTVYRTHSYEQYF
abundance: -; d_gene: -; v_gene: TRBV10-3; CDR3aa: CAIRPSVGGNTEAFF
abundance: -; d_gene: TRBD1; v_gene: TRBV18; CDR3aa: CASSPPRDRGHEQYF
abundance: medium-sized; d_gene: TRBD1; v_gene: TRBV10-1; CDR3aa: CASSEPTGHQPQHF
abundance: -; d_gene: TRBD2; v_gene: TRBV9; CDR3aa: CASSAQLAKETQYF
abundance: -; d_gene: -; v_gene: TRBV11-3; CDR3aa: CASSLGTISTDTQYF
abundance: -; d_gene: -; v_gene: TRBV18; CDR3aa: CASSPPGELYGYTF
abundance: -; d_gene: TRBD2; v_gene: TRBV11-3; CDR3aa: CASSPPGGRWPFGTQYF
abundance: once; d_gene: -; v_gene: TRBV27; CDR3aa: CASTLIYRVSGNTGELFF
abundance: once; d_gene: TRBD1; v_gene: TRBV9; CDR3aa: CASSTRFPTGSSYNEQFF
abundance: -; d_gene: -; v_gene: TRBV9; CDR3aa: CASSVAPQGMYEQYF
abundance: -; d_gene: TRBD2; v_gene: TRBV5-5; CDR3aa: CASSGRGDTGELFF
abundance: few; d_gene: -; v_gene: TRBV2; CDR3aa: CASSAIQGANEKLFF
abundance: -; d_gene: TRBD2; v_gene: TRBV7-3; CDR3aa: CASSSRPGGTDTQYF
abundance: -; d_gene: TRBD1; v_gene: TRBV5-1; CDR3aa: CASSSGQGTEAFF
abundance: -; d_gene: TRBD1; v_gene: TRBV7-2; CDR3aa: CASSLADRAYEQYF
abundance: -; d_gene: TRBD2; v_gene: TRBV4-1; CDR3aa: CASSLTITGGPMNEQFF
abundance: -; d_gene: TRBD1; v_gene: TRBV6-1; CDR3aa: CASRATGGTEAFF
abundance: -; d_gene: TRBD1; v_gene: TRBV7-2; CDR3aa: CASSSYRAGGRNTEAFF
abundance: -; d_gene: -; v_gene: TRBV9; CDR3aa: CASSEIQGLWETQYF
abundance: -; d_gene: TRBD2; v_gene: TRBV7-8; CDR3aa: CASSRLAENYNEQFF
abundance: -; d_gene: -; v_gene: TRBV5-1; CDR3aa: CASSLAPRDPQGGYTF